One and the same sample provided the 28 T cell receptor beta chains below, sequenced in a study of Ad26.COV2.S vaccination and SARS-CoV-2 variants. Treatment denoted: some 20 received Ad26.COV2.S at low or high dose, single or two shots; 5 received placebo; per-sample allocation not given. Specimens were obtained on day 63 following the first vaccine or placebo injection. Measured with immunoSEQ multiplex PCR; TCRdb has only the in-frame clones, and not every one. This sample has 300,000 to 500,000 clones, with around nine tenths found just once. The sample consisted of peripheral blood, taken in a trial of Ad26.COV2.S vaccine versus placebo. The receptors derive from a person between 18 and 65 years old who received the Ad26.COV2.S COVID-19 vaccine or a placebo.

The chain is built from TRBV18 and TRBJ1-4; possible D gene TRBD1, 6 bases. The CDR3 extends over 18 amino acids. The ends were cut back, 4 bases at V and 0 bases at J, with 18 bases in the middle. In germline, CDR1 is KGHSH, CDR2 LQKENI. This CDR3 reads CASSLNKGDRATNEKLFF. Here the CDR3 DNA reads TGTGCCAGCTCACTTAATAAGGGGGACCGGGCAACTAATGAAAAACTGTTTTTT.

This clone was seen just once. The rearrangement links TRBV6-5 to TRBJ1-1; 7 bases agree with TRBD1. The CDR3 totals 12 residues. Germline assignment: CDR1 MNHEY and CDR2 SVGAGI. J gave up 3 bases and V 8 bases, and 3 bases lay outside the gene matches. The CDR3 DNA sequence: TGTGCCAGCGGGGGACAGTACACTGAAGCTTTCTTT. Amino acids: CASGGQYTEAFF.

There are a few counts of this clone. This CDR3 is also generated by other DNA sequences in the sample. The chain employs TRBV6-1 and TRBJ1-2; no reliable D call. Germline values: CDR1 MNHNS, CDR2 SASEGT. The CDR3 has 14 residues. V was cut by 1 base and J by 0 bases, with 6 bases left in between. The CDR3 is CASSEGRANYGYTF. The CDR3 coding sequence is TGTGCCAGCAGTGAAGGCAGAGCTAACTATGGCTACACCTTC.

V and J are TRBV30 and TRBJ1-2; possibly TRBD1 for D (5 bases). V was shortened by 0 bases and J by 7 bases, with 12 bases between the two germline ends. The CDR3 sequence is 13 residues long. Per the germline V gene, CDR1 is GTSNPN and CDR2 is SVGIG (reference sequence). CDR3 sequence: CAWSVGGRGGYTF. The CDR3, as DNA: TGTGCCTGGAGTGTTGGTGGTAGGGGTGGCTACACCTTC.

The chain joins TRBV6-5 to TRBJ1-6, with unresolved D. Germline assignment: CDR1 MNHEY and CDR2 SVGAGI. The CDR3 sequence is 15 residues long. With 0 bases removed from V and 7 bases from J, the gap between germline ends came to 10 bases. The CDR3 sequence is CASSYSEQFNSPLHF. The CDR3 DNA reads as TGTGCCAGCAGTTACTCGGAACAGTTCAATTCACCCCTCCACTTT.

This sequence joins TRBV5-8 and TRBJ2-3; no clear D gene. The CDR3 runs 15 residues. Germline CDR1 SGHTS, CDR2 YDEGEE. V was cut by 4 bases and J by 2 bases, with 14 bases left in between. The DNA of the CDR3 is TGTGCCAGCAGCAACACGGACCGCTTCACAGATACGCAGTATTTT. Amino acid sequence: CASSNTDRFTDTQYF.

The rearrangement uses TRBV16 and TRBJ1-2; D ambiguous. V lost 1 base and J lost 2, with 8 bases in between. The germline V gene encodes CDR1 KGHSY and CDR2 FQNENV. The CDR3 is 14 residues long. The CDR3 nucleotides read TGTGCCAGCAGCCAATTTAACGGGAACTATGGCTACACCTTC. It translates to CASSQFNGNYGYTF.

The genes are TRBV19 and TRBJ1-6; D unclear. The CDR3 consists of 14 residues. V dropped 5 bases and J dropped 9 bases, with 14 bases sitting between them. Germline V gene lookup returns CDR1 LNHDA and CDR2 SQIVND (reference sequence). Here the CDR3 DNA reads TGTGCCAGTAGTCCGGGGTTGGGGAGTTCACCCCTCCACTTT. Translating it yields CASSPGLGSSPLHF.

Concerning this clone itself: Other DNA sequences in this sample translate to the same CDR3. The CDR3 is CASSGQGAYEQYF. The CDR3, as DNA: TGCGCCAGCAGTGGACAGGGGGCTTACGAGCAGTACTTC. The chain combines TRBV5-1 with TRBJ2-7; 11 positions agree with TRBD1. Germline V gene sequence: CDR1 SGHRS, CDR2 YFSETQ. V gave up 5 bases and J gave up 4 bases; unmatched junction bases: 2. CDR3 length: 13 amino acids.

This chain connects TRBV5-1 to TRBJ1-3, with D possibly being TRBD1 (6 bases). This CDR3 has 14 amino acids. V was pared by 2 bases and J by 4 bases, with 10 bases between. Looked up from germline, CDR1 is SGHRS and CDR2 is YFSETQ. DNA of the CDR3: TGCGCCAGCAGCTTCGGGACAACGGGAAACACCATATATTTT. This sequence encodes CASSFGTTGNTIYF.

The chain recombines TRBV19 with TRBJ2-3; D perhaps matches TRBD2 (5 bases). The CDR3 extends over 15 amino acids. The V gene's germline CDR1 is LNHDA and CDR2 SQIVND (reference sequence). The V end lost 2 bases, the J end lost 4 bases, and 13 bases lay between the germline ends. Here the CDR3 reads CASSIRASQPDTQYF. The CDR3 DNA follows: TGTGCCAGTAGTATAAGGGCTAGCCAGCCAGATACGCAGTATTTT.

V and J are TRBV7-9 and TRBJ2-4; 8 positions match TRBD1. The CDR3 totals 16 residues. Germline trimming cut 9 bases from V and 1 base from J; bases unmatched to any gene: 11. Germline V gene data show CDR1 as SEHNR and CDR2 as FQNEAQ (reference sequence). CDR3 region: CASGQGFGTAKNIQYF. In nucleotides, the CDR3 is TGTGCCAGTGGACAGGGATTCGGCACGGCCAAAAACATTCAGTACTTC.

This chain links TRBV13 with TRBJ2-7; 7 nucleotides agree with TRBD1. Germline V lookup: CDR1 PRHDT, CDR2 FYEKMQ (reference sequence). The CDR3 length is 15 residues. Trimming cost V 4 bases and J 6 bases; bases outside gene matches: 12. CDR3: CASSSRQGPPSEQYF. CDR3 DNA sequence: TGTGCCAGCAGCTCTCGACAGGGCCCTCCAAGCGAGCAGTACTTC.

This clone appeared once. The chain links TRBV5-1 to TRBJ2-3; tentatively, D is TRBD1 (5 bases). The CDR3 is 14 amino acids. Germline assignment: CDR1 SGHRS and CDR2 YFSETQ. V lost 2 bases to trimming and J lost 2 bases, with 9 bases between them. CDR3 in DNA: TGCGCCAGCAGCTTTTCAGGGCTCACAGATACGCAGTATTTT. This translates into CASSFSGLTDTQYF.

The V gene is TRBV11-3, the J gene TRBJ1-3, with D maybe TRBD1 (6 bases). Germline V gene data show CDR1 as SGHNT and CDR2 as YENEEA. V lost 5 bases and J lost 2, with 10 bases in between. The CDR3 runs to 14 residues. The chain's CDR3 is CASSLGGAGNTIYF. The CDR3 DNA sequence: TGTGCCAGCAGCCTAGGGGGAGCTGGAAACACCATATATTTT.

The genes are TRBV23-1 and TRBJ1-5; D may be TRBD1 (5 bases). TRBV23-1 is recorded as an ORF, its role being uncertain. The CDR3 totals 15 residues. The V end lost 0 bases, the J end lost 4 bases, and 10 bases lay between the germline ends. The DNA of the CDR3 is TGCGCCAGCAGTCAATCGTCGGGGGTTAATCAGCCCCAGCATTTT. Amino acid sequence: CASSQSSGVNQPQHF.

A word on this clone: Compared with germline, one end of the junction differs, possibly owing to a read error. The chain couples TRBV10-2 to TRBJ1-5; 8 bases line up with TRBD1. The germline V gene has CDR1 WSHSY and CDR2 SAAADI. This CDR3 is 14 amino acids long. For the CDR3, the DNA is TGCGCCACGGGGGGACAGGAAGGCAAACAGCCCCAGCATTTT. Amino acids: CATGGQEGKQPQHF.

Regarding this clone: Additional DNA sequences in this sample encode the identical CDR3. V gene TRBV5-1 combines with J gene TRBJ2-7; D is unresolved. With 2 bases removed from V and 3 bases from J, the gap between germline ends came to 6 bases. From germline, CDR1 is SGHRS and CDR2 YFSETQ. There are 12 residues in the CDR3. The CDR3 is CASSLTGYEQYF. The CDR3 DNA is TGCGCCAGCAGCTTAACGGGCTACGAGCAGTACTTC.

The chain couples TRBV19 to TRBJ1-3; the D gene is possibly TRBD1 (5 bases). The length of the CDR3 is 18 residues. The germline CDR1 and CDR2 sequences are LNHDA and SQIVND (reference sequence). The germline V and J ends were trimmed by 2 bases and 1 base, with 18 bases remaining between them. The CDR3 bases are TGTGCCAGTAGTATAAGGGAGCAGGGTCCACGGTCTGGAAACACCATATATTTT. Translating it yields CASSIREQGPRSGNTIYF.

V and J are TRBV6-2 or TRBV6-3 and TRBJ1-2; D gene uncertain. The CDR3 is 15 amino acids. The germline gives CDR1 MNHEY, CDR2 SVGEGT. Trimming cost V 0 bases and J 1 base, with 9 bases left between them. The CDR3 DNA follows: TGTGCCAGCAGTTACTCGAAGTCAGTTAACTATGGCTACACCTTC. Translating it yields CASSYSKSVNYGYTF.

The DNA of the CDR3 is TGTGCCAGTAGTGCCAGGGGGCTCAATTCACCCCTCCACTTT. It specifies CASSARGLNSPLHF. J is TRBJ1-6 and V is TRBV19; TRBD1 agrees at 8 bases. V lost 5 bases and J lost 7; bases outside the gene matches: 4. CDR1 LNHDA and CDR2 SQIVND come from the germline V gene (reference sequence). CDR3 length: 14 amino acids.

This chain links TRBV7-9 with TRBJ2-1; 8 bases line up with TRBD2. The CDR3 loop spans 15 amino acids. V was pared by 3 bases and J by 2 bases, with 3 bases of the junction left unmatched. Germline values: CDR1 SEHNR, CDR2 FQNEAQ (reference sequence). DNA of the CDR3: TGTGCCAGCAGCTTCAGCGGGGGACCCTACAATGAGCAGTTCTTC. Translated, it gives CASSFSGGPYNEQFF. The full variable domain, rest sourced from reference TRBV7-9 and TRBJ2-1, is DTGVSQNPRHKITKRGQNVTFRCDPISEHNRLYWYRQTLGQGPEFLTYFQNEAQLEKSRLLSDRFSAERPKGSFSTLEIQRTEQGDSAMYLCASSFSGGPYNEQFFGPGTRLTVL.

CDR3 amino acids: CASHPTSGGYNEQFF. CDR3 sequence (DNA): TGTGCCAGCCACCCGACTAGCGGGGGTTACAATGAGCAGTTCTTC. The chain is built from TRBV19 and TRBJ2-1; 12 nucleotides match TRBD2. V trimming: 9 bases; J trimming: 4 bases; junction bases outside the gene matches: 7. The CDR3 consists of 15 residues. Per germline, CDR1 LNHDA and CDR2 SQIVND (reference sequence).

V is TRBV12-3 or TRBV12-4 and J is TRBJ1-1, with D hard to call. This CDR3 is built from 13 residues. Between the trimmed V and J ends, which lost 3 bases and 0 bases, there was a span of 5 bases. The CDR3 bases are TGTGCCAGCAGTTTTCAGGTGAACACTGAAGCTTTCTTT. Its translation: CASSFQVNTEAFF.

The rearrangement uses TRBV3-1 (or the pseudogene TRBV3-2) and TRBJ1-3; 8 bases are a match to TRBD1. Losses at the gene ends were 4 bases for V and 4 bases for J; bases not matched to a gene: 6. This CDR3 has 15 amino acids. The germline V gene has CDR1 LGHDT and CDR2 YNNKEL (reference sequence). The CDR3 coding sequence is TGTGCCAGCAGCCTAAACAGGGGGTCGGGAAACACCATATATTTT. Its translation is CASSLNRGSGNTIYF.

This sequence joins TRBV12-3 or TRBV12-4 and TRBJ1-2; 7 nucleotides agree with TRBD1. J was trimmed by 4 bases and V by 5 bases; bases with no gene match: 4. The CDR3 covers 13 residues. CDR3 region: CASSDGQVYGYTF. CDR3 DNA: TGTGCCAGCAGTGATGGACAGGTCTATGGCTACACCTTC.

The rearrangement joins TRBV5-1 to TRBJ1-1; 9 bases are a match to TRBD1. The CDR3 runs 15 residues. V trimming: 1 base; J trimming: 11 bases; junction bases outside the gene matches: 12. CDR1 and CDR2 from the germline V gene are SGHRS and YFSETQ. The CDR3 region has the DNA TGCGCCAGCAGCTTGTACCGGGACAGGGTGCCCGGCGCTTTCTTT. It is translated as CASSLYRDRVPGAFF.

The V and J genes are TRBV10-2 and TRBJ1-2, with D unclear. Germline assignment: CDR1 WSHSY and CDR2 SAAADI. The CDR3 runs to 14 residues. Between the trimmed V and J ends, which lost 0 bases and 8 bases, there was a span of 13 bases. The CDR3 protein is CASSESSPARGYTF. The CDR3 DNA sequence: TGCGCCAGCAGTGAGTCGTCGCCAGCCAGGGGCTACACCTTC.